A single sample gave rise to the 9 T cell receptor beta chains below, sequenced in a study of T cells in Graves' hyperthyroidism and ophthalmopathy (dated by TCRdb to 2018 to 2020). To prepare the library, multiplex PCR was applied. Sequencing relied on an Illumina HiSeq 2000. The TCR beta CDR3 regions were amplified from the RNA transcripts. For the first round of RT-PCR on the TCR CDR3, the HTBI primer set was used together with the Qiagen OneStep RT-PCR kit. TCRdb reworked the public reads: Q25 trimming with fastp, MiXCR clone assembly, productive beta chains retained. CDR3 protein sequences are deduplicated, and each keeps its most common genes and DNA. The sample table holds 340,000 or so distinct CDR3 sequences, of which under 25% were seen once. The ten largest clones add up to 50% to 65% of the sample. The sample consisted of blood. The origin of the receptors is a woman aged 45-65 years with Graves' hyperthyroidism.

This clonotype came up many times. The rearrangement uses TRBV28 and TRBJ1-5; D is perhaps TRBD1 (5 bases). Germline assignment: CDR1 MDHEN and CDR2 SYDVKM. V lost 5 bases, J lost 7 bases, and 18 bases lay in between. The CDR3 runs to 15 residues. The CDR3 reads CASSLYGTGQQPQHF. The CDR3 nucleotides are TGTGCCAGCAGTCTATACGGGACGGGGCAGCAGCCCCAGCATTTT.

In this sample, this clonotype turned up once. V usage is TRBV7-2 and J usage is TRBJ2-3; the match to TRBD2 covers 11 bases. CDR1 and CDR2 from the germline V gene are SGHTA and FQGNSA. There are 15 residues in the CDR3. V lost 2 bases and J lost 6; bases outside the gene matches: 4. CDR3 nucleotide sequence: TGTGCCAGCAGCTTAAGACTAGCGGGATCCGATACGCAGTATTTT. It codes for CASSLRLAGSDTQYF.

This clonotype came up many times. V and J are TRBV7-9 and TRBJ2-5, with D hard to call. The CDR3 runs 11 residues. V lost 5 bases and J 5 bases, leaving 6 bases between the germline ends. CDR1 is SEHNR and CDR2 is FQNEAQ in the germline V gene (reference sequence). This chain's CDR3 is CASSPIETQYF. In nucleotides, the CDR3 is TGTGCCAGCAGCCCGATTGAGACCCAGTACTTC.

The table lists this clonotype with many counts. The V gene is TRBV7-3, the J gene TRBJ2-2; tentatively, D is TRBD1 or TRBD2 (5 bases each). CDR1 and CDR2 (germline): SGHTA, FQGTGA. The CDR3 runs 15 residues. V was pared by 0 bases and J by 7 bases, with 12 bases between. CDR3 DNA sequence: TGTGCCAGCAGCTTAACGGGGGAATCGAACGGGGAGCTGTTTTTT. It specifies CASSLTGESNGELFF. Full variable domain (rest looked up from reference TRBV7-3 and TRBJ2-2): GAGVSQTPSNKVTEKGKYVELRCDPISGHTALYWYRQSLGQGPEFLIYFQGTGAADDSGLPNDRFFAVRPEGSVSTLKIQRTERGDSAVYLCASSLTGESNGELFFGEGSRLTVL.

This clonotype has ten or more counts. The CDR3 DNA sequence: TGTGCCAGCAGTGACCAGGGGTACGAGCAGTACTTC. It specifies CASSDQGYEQYF. This chain connects TRBV6-1 to TRBJ2-7, with D maybe TRBD1 (6 bases). The CDR3 is 12 amino acids. V gave up 3 bases and J gave up 4 bases, with 7 bases separating them. Per germline, CDR1 MNHNS and CDR2 SASEGT.

Many counts were recorded for this clonotype. The chain joins TRBV29-1 to TRBJ2-5, with 12 bases fitting TRBD2. This CDR3 contains 16 residues. V shed 7 bases, J shed 1 base, and the junction held 10 bases outside the gene matches. Germline values: CDR1 SQVTM, CDR2 ANQGSEA. The CDR3 here is CSGSGLAGGPQETQYF. The CDR3 bases are TGCAGCGGATCTGGGCTAGCGGGGGGGCCCCAAGAGACCCAGTACTTC.

This clonotype was found a few times. This chain connects TRBV5-1 to TRBJ1-2; maybe TRBD1 (6 bases). V lost 4 bases and J lost 2, with 18 bases in between. Germline assignment: CDR1 SGHRS and CDR2 YFSETQ. This CDR3 region has 16 residues. The DNA for the CDR3 is TGCGCCAGCAGCCCTCGGGGGCAGGCCTTGAACTATGGCTACACCTTC. Protein sequence: CASSPRGQALNYGYTF.

This clonotype showed up just a few times. The chain links TRBV5-4 to TRBJ2-5, with D perhaps matching TRBD1 (6 bases). The CDR3 spans 16 residues. Germline V gives CDR1 SGHNT, CDR2 YYREEE (reference sequence). The V end was cut by 0 bases, the J end by 4 bases, with 16 bases between. The CDR3 region has the DNA TGTGCCAGCAGCTTGGGGAAAAAGGGGGTCCTAGAGACCCAGTACTTC. Protein product: CASSLGKKGVLETQYF.

The gene calls are TRBV30 and TRBJ1-3; D remains unclear. Germline V gene lookup returns CDR1 GTSNPN and CDR2 SVGIG (reference sequence). The CDR3 spans 12 residues. The V end was cut by 4 bases, the J end by 1 base, with 5 bases between. CDR3 loop: CAWTSSGNTIYF. The CDR3 DNA reads as TGTGCCTGGACGTCGTCTGGAAACACCATATATTTT.